These 27 T cell receptor beta chains were all obtained from the same sample, sequenced in a study of T cell responses to AZD1222 COVID-19 vaccine. Method: immunoSEQ multiplex PCR; TCRdb's copy keeps in-frame clones and lacks some. The table includes about 96,000 clones, roughly 90% detected once. The source material was peripheral blood, sampled on day 0 of AZD1222 vaccination. The source of these receptors is an adult in good health.

V is TRBV10-1 and J is TRBJ1-1; D gene uncertain. The V end lost 0 bases, the J end lost 0 bases, and 2 bases lay between the germline ends. CDR3 length equals 13 residues. Looked up from germline, CDR1 is WNHNN and CDR2 is SYGVQD (reference sequence). CDR3 DNA sequence: TGCGCCAGCAGTGAGTCGATGAACACTGAAGCTTTCTTT. As protein: CASSESMNTEAFF.

This rearrangement joins TRBV7-3 to TRBJ2-1; 16 bases fit TRBD2. V shed 1 base, J shed 0 bases, and the junction held 6 bases outside the gene matches. Germline values: CDR1 SGHTA, CDR2 FQGTGA. The CDR3 runs to 20 residues. The CDR3 loop is CASSLKGLAGGPSSYNEQFF. CDR3 bases: TGTGCCAGCAGCTTAAAGGGACTAGCGGGAGGGCCCAGCTCCTACAATGAGCAGTTCTTC.

The V and J genes are TRBV2 and TRBJ1-6; D is unresolved. In germline, CDR1 is SNHLY, CDR2 FYNNEI. CDR3 length equals 13 residues. V lost 7 bases, J lost 8 bases, and 12 bases lay in between. The DNA of the CDR3 is TGTGCCAGCACCCCCGACGGGGATTCACCCCTCCACTTT. This sequence encodes CASTPDGDSPLHF. The full variable domain, with the rest looked up from reference TRBV2 and TRBJ1-6, is EPEVTQTPSHQVTQMGQEVILRCVPISNHLYFYWYRQILGQKVEFLVSFYNNEISEKSEIFDDQFSVERPDGSNFTLKIRSTKLEDSAMYFCASTPDGDSPLHFGNGTRLTVT.

This rearrangement joins TRBV7-8 to TRBJ1-3; 8 nucleotides line up with TRBD1. This CDR3 is built from 16 residues. V shed 1 base, J shed 4 bases, and the junction held 6 bases outside the gene matches. Germline V lookup: CDR1 SGHVS, CDR2 FQNEAQ. The CDR3 coding sequence is TGTGCCAGCAGCTTAGTCTCAGGGGGCATGGGAAACACCATATATTTT. It specifies CASSLVSGGMGNTIYF. Variable domain in full (rest from reference TRBV7-8 and TRBJ1-3): GAGVSQSPRYKVAKRGQDVALRCDPISGHVSLFWYQQALGQGPEFLTYFQNEAQLDKSGLPSDRFFAERPEGSVSTLKIQRTQQEDSAVYLCASSLVSGGMGNTIYFGEGSWLTVV.

This clone was detected only once. The chain couples TRBV6-1 to TRBJ2-7; TRBD2 agrees at 12 bases. Looked up from germline, CDR1 is MNHNS and CDR2 is SASEGT. The CDR3 extends over 15 amino acids. V lost 2 bases and J lost 2; bases outside the gene matches: 1. CDR3 residues: CASSERLAGAYEQYF. The DNA for the CDR3 is TGTGCCAGCAGTGAACGACTAGCGGGAGCCTACGAGCAGTACTTC.

The gene calls are TRBV4-1 and TRBJ1-1, with D uncertain. The V end lost 3 bases, the J end lost 8 bases, and 13 bases lay between the germline ends. The germline V gene has CDR1 MGHRA and CDR2 YSYEKL. The CDR3 totals 13 residues. Here the CDR3 reads CASSQGLDGEAFF. The CDR3 DNA reads as TGCGCCAGCAGCCAGGGTTTGGACGGGGAAGCTTTCTTT.

This clone has only one observation. The V and J genes are TRBV19 and TRBJ2-2; D not resolved. Germline loops: CDR1 LNHDA, CDR2 SQIVND (reference sequence). The CDR3 length is 14 residues. V was clipped by 1 base and J by 7 bases, with 10 bases between them. CDR3 sequence: CASSIGQVNGELFF. In DNA form, the CDR3 reads TGTGCCAGTAGTATAGGTCAGGTCAACGGGGAGCTGTTTTTT.

This chain links TRBV7-5 with TRBJ1-2; the tabulated D call, TRBD1, remains unverified against the DNA. TRBV7-5 is classified as a pseudogene. CDR3 length: 17 residues. The CDR3 DNA reads TGTGTCAGAAGCTTAGAAGGGCAGGGGCTAATTTGGTATGGCTACACCTTC. Translation: CVRSLEGQGLIWYGYTF.

The chain is built from TRBV7-8 and TRBJ1-6, with a tentative D call TRBD1 (5 bases). CDR1 is SGHVS and CDR2 is FQNEAQ in the germline V gene. The CDR3 has 11 residues. Trimming left V 10 bases short and J 8 bases short, with 9 bases between. Written as DNA, the CDR3 is TGTGCCACCGGGGCGGATTCACCCCTCCACTTT. Translation: CATGADSPLHF.

This chain links TRBV7-9 with TRBJ1-1; the D is unclear. This CDR3 is 12 amino acids long. In germline, CDR1 is SEHNR, CDR2 FQNEAQ (reference sequence). Deletions cut 3 bases from V and 7 bases from J, with 9 bases between. The CDR3 here is CASSLSGVEAFF. The CDR3 region has the DNA TGTGCCAGCAGCTTGTCTGGGGTTGAAGCTTTCTTT.

In this sample, this clone turned up many times. The rearrangement links TRBV19 to TRBJ1-1; D is perhaps TRBD1 (5 bases). Between the trimmed V and J ends, which lost 5 bases and 1 base, there was a span of 11 bases. This CDR3 spans 14 amino acids. Looked up from germline, CDR1 is LNHDA and CDR2 is SQIVND (reference sequence). CDR3: CASSATGGNTEAFF. DNA for the CDR3: TGTGCCAGTAGTGCCACCGGGGGGAACACTGAAGCTTTCTTT. The full variable domain, in which reference TRBV19 and TRBJ1-1 provide the parts outside the CDR3, is DGGITQSPKYLFRKEGQNVTLSCEQNLNHDAMYWYRQDPGQGLRLIYYSQIVNDFQKGDIAEGYSVSREKKESFPLTVTSAQKNPTAFYLCASSATGGNTEAFFGQGTRLTVV.

The V and J genes are TRBV28 and TRBJ2-3; D is undetermined. The CDR3 is 13 amino acids. V lost 2 bases and J 5 bases, leaving 8 bases between the germline ends. The germline V gene has CDR1 MDHEN and CDR2 SYDVKM. CDR3 protein: CASSLGPRDTQYF. CDR3 bases: TGTGCCAGCAGTTTAGGCCCTAGAGATACGCAGTATTTT.

The genes are TRBV5-4 and TRBJ1-4, with 10 bases aligning to TRBD1. V lost 3 bases, J lost 8 bases, and 7 bases stayed unmatched. CDR3 size: 15 residues. CDR1 and CDR2 from the germline V gene are SGHNT and YYREEE (reference sequence). CDR3 DNA sequence: TGTGCCAGCAGCTCTCCGGGACAGGGGACAGAAAAACTGTTTTTT. Protein product: CASSSPGQGTEKLFF.

The rearrangement uses TRBV13 and TRBJ2-7; D gene uncertain. Germline lookup yields CDR1 PRHDT and CDR2 FYEKMQ (reference sequence). The CDR3 has 11 residues. Between the trimmed V and J ends, which lost 3 bases and 4 bases, there was a span of 4 bases. Written as DNA, the CDR3 is TGTGCCAGCAGCTTTGGATACGAGCAGTACTTC. Translation: CASSFGYEQYF.

The gene calls are TRBV30 and TRBJ1-4, with a tentative D call TRBD1 (6 bases). Trimming stripped 3 bases from V and 0 bases from J, with 17 bases between. CDR1 GTSNPN and CDR2 SVGIG come from the germline V gene (reference sequence). CDR3 size: 17 residues. The CDR3 DNA reads TGTGCCTGGAGGCAGGAACAGGGTTTATCAACTAATGAAAAACTGTTTTTT. It translates to CAWRQEQGLSTNEKLFF.

V and J are TRBV7-3 and TRBJ2-3; D call uncertain. V was pared by 2 bases and J by 0 bases, with 6 bases between. Germline V gene sequence: CDR1 SGHTA, CDR2 FQGTGA. This CDR3 contains 14 residues. The CDR3 spells CASSLGDSTDTQYF. CDR3 nucleotides: TGTGCCAGCAGCTTAGGAGATAGCACAGATACGCAGTATTTT.

This clone was observed once. The chain recombines TRBV19 with TRBJ2-5; weak D call: TRBD2 (6 bases). V lost 3 bases and J lost 1, with 12 bases in between. The germline CDR1 and CDR2 sequences are LNHDA and SQIVND (reference sequence). The CDR3 totals 15 residues. CDR3 coding DNA: TGTGCCAGTAGTATTGGTTTGGGAGGCCAAGAGACCCAGTACTTC. This encodes CASSIGLGGQETQYF.

A few counts support this clone. The chain joins TRBV6-4 to TRBJ1-5; TRBD1 is a possible D gene (5 bases). V was shortened by 6 bases and J by 4 bases, with 10 bases between the two germline ends. Germline V gives CDR1 MRHNA, CDR2 SNTAGT. CDR3 length: 13 amino acids. CDR3 sequence reads: CASSPGPNQPQHF. The CDR3, as DNA: TGTGCCAGCAGCCCGGGACCGAATCAGCCCCAGCATTTT.

V gene TRBV7-6 combines with J gene TRBJ2-7; TRBD2 agrees at 7 bases. Trimming at V came to 5 bases and at J to 2 bases, leaving 15 bases not matched to a gene. Germline assignment: CDR1 SGHVS and CDR2 FNYEAQ. The CDR3 covers 17 residues. The DNA for the CDR3 is TGTGCCAGCAGCCCCCAATCGGGGGGTCTGGGGACCTACGAGCAGTACTTC. It translates to CASSPQSGGLGTYEQYF.

The chain has TRBV9 and TRBJ2-1, with D possibly being TRBD1 or TRBD2 (5 bases each). The CDR3 runs to 18 residues. CDR1 is SGDLS, CDR2 YYNGEE, per germline. Between the trimmed V and J ends, which lost 2 bases and 6 bases, there was a span of 24 bases. CDR3 coding DNA: TGTGCCAGCAGCGTTTCGGGAAGGGGCGCCTCACCCGGCAATGAGCAGTTCTTC. It encodes CASSVSGRGASPGNEQFF.

J is TRBJ1-5 and V is TRBV28; D is ambiguous. V was trimmed by 2 bases and J by 4 bases, leaving 9 bases between them. Looked up from germline, CDR1 is MDHEN and CDR2 is SYDVKM. CDR3 size: 14 residues. CDR3 residues: CASSLPGPNQPQHF. In DNA form, the CDR3 reads TGTGCCAGCAGTTTACCCGGGCCAAATCAGCCCCAGCATTTT.

This clone has more than one count but fewer than ten. V is TRBV19 and J is TRBJ2-6; 10 nucleotides match TRBD1. J was trimmed by 4 bases and V by 10 bases; bases with no gene match: 10. Germline V gene data show CDR1 as LNHDA and CDR2 as SQIVND (reference sequence). This CDR3 region has 16 residues. This CDR3 is CATTTGGASGANVLTF. In nucleotides, the CDR3 is TGTGCCACTACGACAGGGGGCGCATCGGGGGCCAACGTCCTGACTTTC.

J is TRBJ1-1 and V is TRBV5-1; no reliable D call. CDR3 length: 14 amino acids. Trimming took 4 bases from V and 1 from J, leaving 11 bases between them. Per germline, CDR1 SGHRS and CDR2 YFSETQ. DNA of the CDR3: TGCGCCAGCAGCCCTAGGGAGGGGAACACTGAAGCTTTCTTT. Residues: CASSPREGNTEAFF. Supplemented by reference TRBV5-1 and TRBJ1-1, the full variable domain reads KAGVTQTPRYLIKTRGQQVTLSCSPISGHRSVSWYQQTPGQGLQFLFEYFSETQRNKGNFPGRFSGRQFSNSRSEMNVSTLELGDSALYLCASSPREGNTEAFFGQGTRLTVV.

The rearrangement joins TRBV28 to TRBJ1-2, with TRBD1 identical over 7 bases. The ends lost 4 bases at V and 8 bases at J; junction bases unmatched: 7. The CDR3 is 13 residues long. The V gene's germline CDR1 is MDHEN and CDR2 SYDVKM. CDR3 amino acids: CASSSTVRGGYTF. Here the CDR3 DNA reads TGTGCCAGCAGTTCCACTGTCAGGGGGGGCTACACCTTC.

V and J are TRBV5-4 and TRBJ2-6, with 10 bases that match TRBD2. Looked up from germline, CDR1 is SGHNT and CDR2 is YYREEE (reference sequence). With 1 base clipped from V and 0 bases from J, the junction kept 4 bases outside the gene matches. CDR3 length: 18 residues. CDR3 amino acids: CASSLTRLAGSGANVLTF. DNA of the CDR3: TGTGCCAGCAGCTTGACCCGACTAGCGGGCTCTGGGGCCAACGTCCTGACTTTC.

CDR3 sequence (DNA): TGCAGCGTAGGCTCGCTTTACAATGAGCAGTTCTTC. Protein sequence: CSVGSLYNEQFF. This sequence joins TRBV29-1 and TRBJ2-1; the D is unclear. Germline V gene data show CDR1 as SQVTM and CDR2 as ANQGSEA. Trimming left V 6 bases short and J 4 bases short, with 10 bases between. The CDR3 is 12 amino acids.

The sample holds a few counts of this clone. The CDR3 sequence is CASSLGYAKNIQYF. In DNA, the CDR3 is TGTGCCAGCAGTTTAGGGTACGCCAAAAACATTCAGTACTTC. The chain employs TRBV27 and TRBJ2-4; D unclear. Trimming removed 2 bases at V and 1 base at J, with 6 bases between. Germline CDR1 reads MNHEY; CDR2 reads SMNVEV (reference sequence). The CDR3 covers 14 residues.